This T cell receptor beta chain stems from a study of T-cell reconstitution after alpha-beta-depleted transplantation in children. The CDR3 sequence is 16 residues long. V was clipped by 9 bases and J by 2 bases; unmatched bases: 12. Looked up from germline, CDR1 is KGHDR and CDR2 is SFDVKD. Unique molecular identifiers were built into the TCRbeta library. TCRdb ran MiXCR on the PCR reads and lists one entry per CDR3 protein. The profile shows about 400,000 distinct CDR3 sequences, roughly 21% of them singletons. This sequence originates from a human donor who donated a stem cell graft to a child with acute myeloid leukemia. The genes are TRBV24-1 and TRBJ2-3; 8 bases are a match to TRBD1. The source was PBMCs from the stem cell graft donor, collected from the stem cell graft. CDR3 bases: TGTGCCACCTCTCCCCGGGGACAGGCTATCACAGATACGCAGTATTTT. Translated: CATSPRGQAITDTQYF.